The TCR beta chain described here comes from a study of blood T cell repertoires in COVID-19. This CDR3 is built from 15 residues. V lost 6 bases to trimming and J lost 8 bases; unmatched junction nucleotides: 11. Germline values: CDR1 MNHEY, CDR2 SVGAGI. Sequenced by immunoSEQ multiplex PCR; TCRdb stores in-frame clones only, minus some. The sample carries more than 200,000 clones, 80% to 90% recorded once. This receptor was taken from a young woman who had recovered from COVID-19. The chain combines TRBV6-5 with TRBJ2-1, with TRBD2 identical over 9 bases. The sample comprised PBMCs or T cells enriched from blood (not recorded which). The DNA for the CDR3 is TGTGCCAGCAGCTCTAGCGGGATCAACCACGATGAGCAGTTCTTC. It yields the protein CASSSSGINHDEQFF.